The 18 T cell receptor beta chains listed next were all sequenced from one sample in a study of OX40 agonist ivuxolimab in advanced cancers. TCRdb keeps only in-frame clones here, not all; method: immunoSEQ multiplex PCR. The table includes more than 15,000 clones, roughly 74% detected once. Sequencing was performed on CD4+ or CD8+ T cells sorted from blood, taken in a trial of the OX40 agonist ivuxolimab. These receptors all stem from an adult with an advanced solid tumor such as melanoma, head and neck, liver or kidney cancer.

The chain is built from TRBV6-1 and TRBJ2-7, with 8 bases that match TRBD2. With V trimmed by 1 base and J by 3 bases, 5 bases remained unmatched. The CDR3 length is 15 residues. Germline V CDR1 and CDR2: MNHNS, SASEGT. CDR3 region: CASSEESGTSYEQYF. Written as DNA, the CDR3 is TGTGCCAGCAGTGAAGAGTCCGGGACTAGCTACGAGCAGTACTTC.

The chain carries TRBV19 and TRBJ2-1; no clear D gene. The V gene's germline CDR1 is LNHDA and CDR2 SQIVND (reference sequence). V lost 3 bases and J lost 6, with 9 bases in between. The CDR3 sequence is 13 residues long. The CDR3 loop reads CASSITESNEQFF. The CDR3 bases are TGTGCCAGTAGTATTACAGAGTCCAATGAGCAGTTCTTC.

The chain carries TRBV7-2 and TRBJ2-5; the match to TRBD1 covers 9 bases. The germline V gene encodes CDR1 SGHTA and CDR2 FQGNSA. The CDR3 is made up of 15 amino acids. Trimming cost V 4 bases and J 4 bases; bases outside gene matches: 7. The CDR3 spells CASSYRTGVSETQYF. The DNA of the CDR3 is TGTGCCAGCAGCTATCGGACAGGGGTCTCAGAGACCCAGTACTTC. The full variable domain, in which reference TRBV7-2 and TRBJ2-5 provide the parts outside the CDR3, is GAGVSQSPSNKVTEKGKDVELRCDPISGHTALYWYRQSLGQGLEFLIYFQGNSAPDKSGLPSDRFSAERTGGSVSTLTIQRTQQEDSAVYLCASSYRTGVSETQYFGPGTRLLVL.

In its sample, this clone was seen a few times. The CDR3 coding sequence is TGTGCCAGCAGCTACGGACGGCTACTGAAAAACATTCAGTACTTC. Protein: CASSYGRLLKNIQYF. This chain joins TRBV7-8 and TRBJ2-4; D uncertain. Looked up from germline, CDR1 is SGHVS and CDR2 is FQNEAQ. This CDR3 has 15 amino acids. V shed 4 bases and J shed 4 bases, with 14 bases lying between them.

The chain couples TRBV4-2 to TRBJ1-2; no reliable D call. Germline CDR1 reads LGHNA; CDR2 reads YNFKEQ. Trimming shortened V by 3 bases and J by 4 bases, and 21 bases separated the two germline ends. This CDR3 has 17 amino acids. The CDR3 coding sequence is TGTGCCAGCAGCCAGTCTAACGCCTGGGAGCGGGCCTATGGCTACACCTTC. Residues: CASSQSNAWERAYGYTF.

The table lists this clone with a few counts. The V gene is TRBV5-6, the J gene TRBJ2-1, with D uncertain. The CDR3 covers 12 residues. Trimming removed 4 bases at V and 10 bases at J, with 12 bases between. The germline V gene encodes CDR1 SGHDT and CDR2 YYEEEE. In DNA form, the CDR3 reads TGTGCCAGCAGCATATCTAGAGAGGAGCAGTTCTTC. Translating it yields CASSISREEQFF.

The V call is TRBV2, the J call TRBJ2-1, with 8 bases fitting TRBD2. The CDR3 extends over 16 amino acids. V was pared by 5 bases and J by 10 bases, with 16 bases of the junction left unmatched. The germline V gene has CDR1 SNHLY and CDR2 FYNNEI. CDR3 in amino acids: CASSTAKREMSWEQFF. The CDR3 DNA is TGTGCCAGCAGTACCGCTAAGCGGGAGATGTCATGGGAGCAGTTCTTC.

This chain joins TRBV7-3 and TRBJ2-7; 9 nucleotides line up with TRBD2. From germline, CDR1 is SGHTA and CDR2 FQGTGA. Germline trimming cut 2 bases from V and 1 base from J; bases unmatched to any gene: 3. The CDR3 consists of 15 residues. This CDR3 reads CASSLGSGSSYEQYF. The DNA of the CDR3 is TGTGCCAGCAGCTTAGGTAGCGGGAGTTCCTACGAGCAGTACTTC.

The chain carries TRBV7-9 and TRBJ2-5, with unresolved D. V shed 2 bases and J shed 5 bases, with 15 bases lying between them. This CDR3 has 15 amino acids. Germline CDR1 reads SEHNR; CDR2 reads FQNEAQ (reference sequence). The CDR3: CASSLWAVGQETQYF. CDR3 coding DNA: TGTGCCAGCAGCTTATGGGCGGTAGGGCAGGAGACCCAGTACTTC.

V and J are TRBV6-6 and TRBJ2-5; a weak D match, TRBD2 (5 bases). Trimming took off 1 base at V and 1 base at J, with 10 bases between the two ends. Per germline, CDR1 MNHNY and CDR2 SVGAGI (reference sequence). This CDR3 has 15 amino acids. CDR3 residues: CASSYLGRSQETQYF. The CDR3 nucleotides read TGTGCCAGCAGTTACTTGGGGAGATCCCAAGAGACCCAGTACTTC.

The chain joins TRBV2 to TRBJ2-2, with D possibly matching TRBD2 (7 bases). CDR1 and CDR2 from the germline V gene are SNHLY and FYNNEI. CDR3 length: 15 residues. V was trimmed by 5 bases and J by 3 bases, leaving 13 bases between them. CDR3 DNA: TGTGCCAGCAGTTTTAGAGGGGGGGACACCGGGGAGCTGTTTTTT. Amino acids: CASSFRGGDTGELFF.

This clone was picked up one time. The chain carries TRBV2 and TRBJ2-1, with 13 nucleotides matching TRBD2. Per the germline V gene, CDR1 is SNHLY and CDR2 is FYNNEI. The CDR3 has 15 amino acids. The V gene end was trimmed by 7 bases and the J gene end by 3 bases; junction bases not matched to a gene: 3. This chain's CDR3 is CASTGLAGDYNEQFF. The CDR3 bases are TGTGCCAGCACCGGACTAGCGGGAGACTACAATGAGCAGTTCTTC.

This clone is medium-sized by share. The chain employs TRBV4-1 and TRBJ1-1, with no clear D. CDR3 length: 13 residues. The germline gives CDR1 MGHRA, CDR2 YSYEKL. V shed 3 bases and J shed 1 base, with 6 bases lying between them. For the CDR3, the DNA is TGCGCCAGCAGCCACAACGCGAACACTGAAGCTTTCTTT. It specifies CASSHNANTEAFF.

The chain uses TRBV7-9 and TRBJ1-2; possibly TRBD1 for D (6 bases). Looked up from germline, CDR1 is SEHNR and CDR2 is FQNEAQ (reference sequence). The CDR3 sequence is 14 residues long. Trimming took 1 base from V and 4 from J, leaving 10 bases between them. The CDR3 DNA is TGTGCCAGCAGCTTAGGAGGGACATTCTATGGCTACACCTTC. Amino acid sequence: CASSLGGTFYGYTF. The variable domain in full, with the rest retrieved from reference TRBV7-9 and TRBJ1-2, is DTGVSQNPRHKITKRGQNVTFRCDPISEHNRLYWYRQTLGQGPEFLTYFQNEAQLEKSRLLSDRFSAERPKGSFSTLEIQRTEQGDSAMYLCASSLGGTFYGYTFGSGTRLTVV.

The CDR3 sequence: CASSLAGGYSPLHF. Here the CDR3 DNA reads TGTGCCAGCAGTTTGGCGGGGGGCTATTCACCCCTCCACTTT. This chain connects TRBV28 to TRBJ1-6, with a possible D match to TRBD1 (6 bases). Per the germline V gene, CDR1 is MDHEN and CDR2 is SYDVKM. V was pared by 3 bases and J by 8 bases, with 11 bases between. The CDR3 runs to 14 residues.

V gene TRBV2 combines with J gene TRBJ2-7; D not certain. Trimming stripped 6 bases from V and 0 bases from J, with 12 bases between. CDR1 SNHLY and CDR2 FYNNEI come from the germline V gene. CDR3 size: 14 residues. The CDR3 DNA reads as TGTGCCAGCAGGGTTACTTGGAGCTCCTACGAGCAGTACTTC. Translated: CASRVTWSSYEQYF.

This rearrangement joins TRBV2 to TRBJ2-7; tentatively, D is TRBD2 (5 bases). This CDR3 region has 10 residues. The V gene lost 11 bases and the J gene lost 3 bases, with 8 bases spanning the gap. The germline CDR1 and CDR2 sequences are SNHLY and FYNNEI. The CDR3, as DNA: TGTGCCTCGGGGAACTACGAGCAGTACTTC. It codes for CASGNYEQYF.

This CDR3 reads CASSFSGSYSGANVLTF. CDR3 nucleotides: TGTGCCAGCAGCTTCTCTGGTAGCTACTCTGGGGCCAACGTCCTGACTTTC. The chain carries TRBV7-9 and TRBJ2-6; no firm D call. V lost 3 bases, J lost 0 bases, and 12 bases lay in between. Per the germline V gene, CDR1 is SEHNR and CDR2 is FQNEAQ (reference sequence). This CDR3 has 17 residues.